This entry describes one T cell receptor beta chain. The antigen is not known. The data belong to a study of T cells in Graves' hyperthyroidism and ophthalmopathy. Exclusion of patients followed from uncontrolled infection, other autoimmune disease, pregnancy or lactation. Study observations and caveats: Most thyroid clonotypes that were expanded above 0.001 also turned up in blood. By a 13 V-J model, ophthalmopathy was set apart from stable hyperthyroidism.

Germline values: CDR1 SNHLY, CDR2 FYNNEI. V was pared by 7 bases and J by 9 bases, with 7 bases between. CDR3 length equals 11 residues. RNA transcripts yielded amplified TCR beta CDR3 regions. In the first-round RT-PCR of the TCR CDR3, the HTBI primer set was used. TCRdb re-called the multiplex PCR reads with MiXCR, one entry per CDR3 protein. Of roughly 710,000 distinct CDR3 sequences listed, 30% to 40% are singletons. The clonotype comes from a woman in her 40s with Graves' hyperthyroidism. The chain recombines TRBV2 with TRBJ2-6, with D hard to call. The sequencing input was blood. The CDR3 is CASNWDNVLTF. CDR3 nucleotide sequence: TGTGCCAGCAACTGGGACAACGTCCTGACTTTC.